The T cell receptor beta chain described here comes from a study of blood T cells in healthy people across ages. J gave up 7 bases and V 5 bases, and 17 bases lay outside the gene matches. Germline values: CDR1 SQVTM, CDR2 ANQGSEA. There are 17 residues in the CDR3. This clonotype was observed a single time. Antigen specificity is unknown. Findings and limits, study-wide: Higher diversity and more naive CD4+ cells were features of long-lived donors, compared to aged donors.

Then a second PCR, running about 6 to 12 cycles, was carried out with a sample-barcoded 5' primer and a J-beta primer mix. MiXCR was run by TCRdb on the 5' RACE reads, yielding one entry per CDR3 protein. The table shows some 1.4 million distinct CDR3 sequences, with around two fifths occurring only once. What was sequenced was blood. The rearrangement uses TRBV29-1 and TRBJ2-1, with 10 bases fitting TRBD1. The TCR comes from a woman between 18 and 29 years old in good health. The chain's CDR3 is CSVSQRVRQGARNEQFF. The CDR3 region has the DNA TGCAGCGTTTCTCAGCGGGTCCGACAGGGGGCGCGGAATGAGCAGTTCTTC.